These 23 T cell receptor beta chains share one sample of origin, sequenced in a study of blood T cell repertoires in COVID-19. The method was immunoSEQ multiplex PCR; TCRdb's version includes in-frame clones alone and lacks a portion of them. The table has 150,000 to 200,000 clones, less than 85% seen once; the top ten hold about 10%. Sequenced material: peripheral blood. These receptor sequences come from an elderly woman with active or convalescent COVID-19.

V is TRBV28 and J is TRBJ2-5, with TRBD2 matching 12 bases. Germline V lookup: CDR1 MDHEN, CDR2 SYDVKM. The CDR3 consists of 15 residues. Unmatched junction bases numbered 6, after V lost 5 bases and J lost 5 bases. Here the CDR3 reads CASSTLAGGLETQYF. The CDR3 DNA reads TGTGCCAGCAGTACACTAGCGGGAGGTCTCGAGACCCAGTACTTC.

This clone was seen only a few times. V gene TRBV6-5 combines with J gene TRBJ1-1; D unclear. This CDR3 region has 12 residues. Trimming shortened V by 7 bases and J by 8 bases, and 14 bases separated the two germline ends. CDR1 is MNHEY and CDR2 is SVGAGI in the germline V gene. This CDR3 is CASKSAEEEAFF. The CDR3 DNA reads as TGTGCCAGCAAGTCGGCAGAGGAAGAAGCTTTCTTT.

The chain combines TRBV7-9 with TRBJ2-7, with 10 nucleotides matching TRBD1. V trimming: 6 bases; J trimming: 7 bases; junction bases outside the gene matches: 9. The CDR3 totals 14 residues. Germline CDR1 is SEHNR and CDR2 is FQNEAQ (reference sequence). The CDR3 loop is CASRPGTGEREQYF. DNA of the CDR3: TGTGCCAGCAGACCCGGGACAGGGGAGAGGGAGCAGTACTTC.

This chain joins TRBV14 and TRBJ1-1, with unresolved D. Trimming removed 4 bases from V and 4 bases from J, with 10 bases in between. The CDR3 runs 13 residues. Germline V gene lookup returns CDR1 SGHDN and CDR2 FVKESK. The DNA for the CDR3 is TGTGCCAGCAGCCGAAGTTCGGGCACTGAAGCTTTCTTT. Encoded protein: CASSRSSGTEAFF.

This sequence joins TRBV28 and TRBJ2-3; TRBD2 agrees at 7 bases. CDR1 is MDHEN and CDR2 is SYDVKM in the germline V gene. The CDR3 spans 15 residues. Trimming removed 2 bases from V and 2 bases from J; junction bases left unmatched: 4. In DNA form, the CDR3 reads TGTGCCAGCAGTTTAGAGGGAGGGTACACAGATACGCAGTATTTT. The encoded protein is CASSLEGGYTDTQYF. The full variable domain, rest sourced from reference TRBV28 and TRBJ2-3, is DVKVTQSSRYLVKRTGEKVFLECVQDMDHENMFWYRQDPGLGLRLIYFSYDVKMKEKGDIPEGYSVSREKKERFSLILESASTNQTSMYLCASSLEGGYTDTQYFGPGTRLTVL.

V usage is TRBV7-9 and J usage is TRBJ1-2; no clear D. V was cut by 5 bases and J by 6 bases, with 19 bases left in between. The CDR3 extends over 15 amino acids. Germline loops: CDR1 SEHNR, CDR2 FQNEAQ (reference sequence). The chain's CDR3 is CASSTPTLGIHGYTF. CDR3 sequence (DNA): TGTGCCAGCAGCACTCCGACACTGGGTATCCATGGCTACACCTTC. Full variable domain (missing parts from reference TRBV7-9 and TRBJ1-2): DTGVSQNPRHKITKRGQNVTFRCDPISEHNRLYWYRQTLGQGPEFLTYFQNEAQLEKSRLLSDRFSAERPKGSFSTLEIQRTEQGDSAMYLCASSTPTLGIHGYTFGSGTRLTVV.

The chain joins TRBV18 to TRBJ2-1; D uncertain. The V end was cut by 6 bases, the J end by 7 bases, with 10 bases between. The V gene's germline CDR1 is KGHSH and CDR2 LQKENI. The CDR3 totals 12 residues. CDR3 nucleotide sequence: TGTGCCAGCTCCCGTCGTTTAAATGAGCAGTTCTTC. Protein: CASSRRLNEQFF.

V usage is TRBV30 and J usage is TRBJ1-1, with D tentatively TRBD1 (6 bases). CDR1 is GTSNPN, CDR2 SVGIG, per germline (reference sequence). This CDR3 has 13 residues. The germline V and J ends were trimmed by 8 bases and 0 bases, with 13 bases remaining between them. The DNA of the CDR3 is TGTGCCGGAAGGACAGTCATGAACACTGAAGCTTTCTTT. Translation: CAGRTVMNTEAFF.

The chain couples TRBV12-2 to TRBJ2-4; the listed D gene, TRBD2, was not tested against the DNA. TRBV12-2 is a recognized pseudogene. This CDR3 is 17 amino acids long. The CDR3 reads CASRLPPGTSVENIQYF. The DNA of the CDR3 is TGTGCAAGTCGCTTACCCCCAGGGACTAGCGTGGAAAACATTCAGTACTTC.

In nucleotides, the CDR3 is TGCAGTGCTACGGGAGACTACGAGCAGTACTTC. Protein sequence: CSATGDYEQYF. The chain uses TRBV20-1 and TRBJ2-7, with D perhaps matching TRBD2 (6 bases). The V end lost 4 bases, the J end lost 3 bases, and 7 bases lay between the germline ends. CDR3 length: 11 residues. Germline V gene data show CDR1 as DFQATT and CDR2 as SNEGSKA (reference sequence).

This chain connects TRBV7-9 to TRBJ2-1; 10 bases match TRBD2. The germline V gene has CDR1 SEHNR and CDR2 FQNEAQ (reference sequence). The CDR3 is made up of 16 amino acids. Losses at the gene ends were 4 bases for V and 4 bases for J; bases not matched to a gene: 7. In nucleotides, the CDR3 is TGTGCCAGCAGCTCCTTGACTAGCGGGTATTACAATGAGCAGTTCTTC. Residues: CASSSLTSGYYNEQFF.

The J gene is TRBJ1-4, the V gene TRBV11-2, with TRBD1 matching 12 bases. J gave up 7 bases and V 3 bases, and 6 bases lay outside the gene matches. Germline loops: CDR1 SGHAT, CDR2 FQNNGV. The CDR3 spans 16 residues. The CDR3 spells CASSLGQGAAFEKLFF. The CDR3 DNA reads TGTGCCAGCAGCTTGGGACAGGGGGCGGCCTTTGAAAAACTGTTTTTT.

This chain links TRBV21-1 with TRBJ1-1; TRBD1 reflects the table's D call only, with no check against the DNA. TRBV21-1 is an annotated pseudogene. This CDR3 spans 15 amino acids. CDR3 protein: CASSRNREPNTEAFF. CDR3 coding DNA: TGTGCCAGCAGCCGGAACAGGGAACCGAACACTGAAGCTTTCTTT.

The chain links TRBV19 to TRBJ2-3, with 11 bases lining up with TRBD1. The CDR3 has 17 amino acids. Germline V lookup: CDR1 LNHDA, CDR2 SQIVND (reference sequence). Trimming at V came to 7 bases and at J to 0 bases, leaving 9 bases not matched to a gene. CDR3 coding DNA: TGTGCCAGTACCAGGACAGGGGGCCCAGCTAGCACAGATACGCAGTATTTT. It yields the protein CASTRTGGPASTDTQYF.

This clone was seen a handful of times. V is TRBV7-9 and J is TRBJ1-5, with D possibly TRBD1 on 5 matching bases. The V end lost 4 bases, the J end lost 9 bases, and 13 bases lay between the germline ends. Germline CDR1 SEHNR, CDR2 FQNEAQ (reference sequence). This CDR3 region has 13 residues. The CDR3 coding sequence is TGTGCCAGCAGCTCCGGGACGGAGGGGCCCCAGCATTTT. It yields the protein CASSSGTEGPQHF.

V is TRBV28 and J is TRBJ2-2; D unclear. The germline V gene has CDR1 MDHEN and CDR2 SYDVKM. The CDR3 has 13 amino acids. V lost 3 bases and J 7 bases, leaving 9 bases between the germline ends. The CDR3 DNA reads as TGTGCCAGCAGTTTGGCGGAAGGCGGGGAGCTGTTTTTT. Translated, it gives CASSLAEGGELFF.

This clone appeared a single time. The gene calls are TRBV12-3 or TRBV12-4 and TRBJ1-2, with D tentatively TRBD1 (5 bases). CDR3 length: 12 residues. V lost 3 bases and J lost 8, with 10 bases in between. In DNA form, the CDR3 reads TGTGCCAGCAGTTTCTCCGGGGGAGGCTACACCTTC. Amino acids: CASSFSGGGYTF.

The chain joins TRBV2 to TRBJ2-7, with TRBD2 matching over 8 bases. CDR3 length equals 14 residues. Germline V CDR1 and CDR2: SNHLY, FYNNEI. V shed 5 bases and J 0 bases; nucleotides not matched to a gene: 3. The CDR3 region has the DNA TGTGCCAGCAGTTATAGCGGGGTCTCCTACGAGCAGTACTTC. Translation: CASSYSGVSYEQYF. Together with reference TRBV2 and TRBJ2-7, the CDR3 gives the full variable domain: EPEVTQTPSHQVTQMGQEVILRCVPISNHLYFYWYRQILGQKVEFLVSFYNNEISEKSEIFDDQFSVERPDGSNFTLKIRSTKLEDSAMYFCASSYSGVSYEQYFGPGTRLTVT.

This clone appeared a single time. V and J are TRBV27 and TRBJ1-6; D is unresolved. Germline V gives CDR1 MNHEY, CDR2 SMNVEV (reference sequence). V gave up 5 bases and J gave up 0 bases, with 14 bases separating them. The CDR3 spans 17 residues. The CDR3, as DNA: TGTGCCAGCAGTCTGGGCTTCGGAAGCTCCTATAATTCACCCCTCCACTTT. Amino acids: CASSLGFGSSYNSPLHF.

CDR3 DNA sequence: TGTGCCAGTAGCTCCGGGACAACGAATCAGCCCCAGCATTTT. It translates to CASSSGTTNQPQHF. V gene TRBV19 combines with J gene TRBJ1-5, with a possible D match to TRBD1 (6 bases). CDR1 is LNHDA and CDR2 is SQIVND in the germline V gene (reference sequence). The CDR3 spans 14 residues. Trimming took 6 bases from V and 4 from J, leaving 13 bases between them. Using reference TRBV19 and TRBJ1-5 for the parts outside the CDR3, the full variable domain is DGGITQSPKYLFRKEGQNVTLSCEQNLNHDAMYWYRQDPGQGLRLIYYSQIVNDFQKGDIAEGYSVSREKKESFPLTVTSAQKNPTAFYLCASSSGTTNQPQHFGDGTRLSIL.

V and J are TRBV21-1 and TRBJ2-7; TRBD1 is the table's D call and was not checked against the DNA. TRBV21-1 is marked as a pseudogene. The CDR3 contains 14 residues. As DNA, the CDR3 is TGTGCCAGCAGCAAAGGGGACAGGGGGCACGAGCAGTACTTC. This sequence encodes CASSKGDRGHEQYF.

V and J are TRBV7-2 and TRBJ2-5; TRBD1 might be the D (6 bases). The CDR3 loop spans 13 amino acids. Germline values: CDR1 SGHTA, CDR2 FQGNSA. V lost 1 base and J lost 7, with 10 bases in between. In DNA form, the CDR3 reads TGTGCCAGCAGCTTAGGGGGGCGTGTGACCCAGTACTTC. It encodes CASSLGGRVTQYF.

J is TRBJ2-7 and V is TRBV18, with a possible D match to TRBD2 (5 bases). Germline CDR1 and CDR2: KGHSH and LQKENI. The CDR3 has 13 residues. V was clipped by 0 bases and J by 4 bases, with 7 bases between them. For the CDR3, the DNA is TGTGCCAGCTCACCACCGAGCGGTTACGAGCAGTACTTC. Its translation: CASSPPSGYEQYF. Using reference TRBV18 and TRBJ2-7 for the parts outside the CDR3, the full variable domain is NAGVMQNPRHLVRRRGQEARLRCSPMKGHSHVYWYRQLPEEGLKFMVYLQKENIIDESGMPKERFSAEFPKEGPSILRIQQVVRGDSAAYFCASSPPSGYEQYFGPGTRLTVT.